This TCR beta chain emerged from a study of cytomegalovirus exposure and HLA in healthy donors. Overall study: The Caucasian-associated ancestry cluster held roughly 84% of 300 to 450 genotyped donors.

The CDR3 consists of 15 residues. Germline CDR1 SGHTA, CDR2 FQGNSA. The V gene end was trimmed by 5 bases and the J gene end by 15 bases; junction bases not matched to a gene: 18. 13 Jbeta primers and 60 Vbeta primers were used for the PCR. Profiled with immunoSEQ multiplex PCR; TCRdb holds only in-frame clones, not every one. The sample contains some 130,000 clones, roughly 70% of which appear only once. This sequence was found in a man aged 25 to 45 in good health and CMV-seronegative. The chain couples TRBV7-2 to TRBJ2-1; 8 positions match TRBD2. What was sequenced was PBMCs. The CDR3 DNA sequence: TGTGCCAGCAGCAGCTGGACTAGCTCTAGGAGCGCCTGGTTCTTC. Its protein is CASSSWTSSRSAWFF. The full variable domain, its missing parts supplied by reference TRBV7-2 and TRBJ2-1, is GAGVSQSPSNKVTEKGKDVELRCDPISGHTALYWYRQSLGQGLEFLIYFQGNSAPDKSGLPSDRFSAERTGGSVSTLTIQRTQQEDSAVYLCASSSWTSSRSAWFFGPGTRLTVL.